The 4 T cell receptor beta chains in this list originate from one sample, sequenced in a study of pediatric ulcerative colitis. One to two pinch biopsies were taken from the rectum during colonoscopy. Clones were sequenced by immunoSEQ multiplex PCR, and TCRdb holds only the in-frame ones, with some missing. The sample records tens of thousands of clones, 78% being singletons. Sequences were obtained from gut tissue. The receptor set was obtained from a girl between 5 and 17 years old with moderate ulcerative colitis.

The V gene is TRBV11-2, the J gene TRBJ2-1; TRBD1 might be the D (5 bases). Trimming took 4 bases from V and 8 from J, leaving 21 bases between them. Germline V gene data show CDR1 as SGHAT and CDR2 as FQNNGV. The CDR3 has 16 residues. For the CDR3, the DNA is TGTGCCAGCAGCTCGTTCTTAGGGGCCTTAAAGGATGAGCAGTTCTTC. Translated: CASSSFLGALKDEQFF.

V is TRBV6-1 and J is TRBJ1-2, with 8 bases identical to TRBD1. This CDR3 is built from 15 residues. The trim removed 5 bases at V and 7 bases at J, leaving 12 bases unmatched. CDR1 and CDR2 (germline): MNHNS, SASEGT. The CDR3 nucleotides read TGTGCCAGCAGTACCTCCGATGGACAGGGAGGTGGCTACACCTTC. Translation gives CASSTSDGQGGGYTF.

This chain connects TRBV18 to TRBJ2-2, with D maybe TRBD1 (5 bases). CDR1 and CDR2 from the germline V gene are KGHSH and LQKENI. The CDR3 is 21 residues long. V lost 1 base, J lost 5 bases, and 29 bases lay in between. For the CDR3, the DNA is TGTGCCAGCTCACCACGAACAGGTATCCTTGTCAGGGTCCCGGAGACCGGGGAGCTGTTTTTT. Translated: CASSPRTGILVRVPETGELFF.

The J gene is TRBJ2-7, the V gene TRBV7-8; D possibly corresponds to TRBD1 (5 bases). CDR3 length equals 12 residues. CDR1 is SGHVS, CDR2 FQNEAQ, per germline. Trimming removed 2 bases at V and 7 bases at J, with 9 bases between. In DNA, the CDR3 is TGTGCCAGCAGCTTAATTAAGGGGGAGCAGTACTTC. It is translated as CASSLIKGEQYF.